A single sample is the source of the 15 T cell receptor beta chains below, sequenced in a study of radiation and T cells in renal cell carcinoma. The time point here: baseline pretreatment blood. The treatment is: 15 Gy SBRT to primary tumor, nephrectomy 4 weeks later. Only in-frame clones appear in the TCRdb table, and some are missing; sequencing was by immunoSEQ multiplex PCR. The table has 90,000 to 95,000 clones, roughly four fifths seen once. The source was blood, collected from a patient whose treatment included radiotherapy and nephrectomy. All receptors derive from a man in his 60s with renal cell carcinoma.

This rearrangement joins TRBV10-2 to TRBJ2-5, with D perhaps matching TRBD2 (6 bases). V lost 2 bases and J lost 5, with 12 bases in between. The CDR3 has 14 amino acids. In germline, CDR1 is WSHSY, CDR2 SAAADI. CDR3 sequence: CASSERSGAETQYF. In nucleotides, the CDR3 is TGCGCCAGCAGTGAGCGCTCGGGAGCGGAGACCCAGTACTTC.

The table lists this clone with a few counts. V gene TRBV4-1 combines with J gene TRBJ1-4, with 9 bases fitting TRBD1. From germline, CDR1 is MGHRA and CDR2 YSYEKL. This CDR3 has 20 residues. V lost 4 bases to trimming and J lost 0 bases; unmatched junction nucleotides: 15. CDR3 DNA sequence: TGCGCCAGCAGCCGACGGGCTCCGGGACAGGGTGTTCCAACTAATGAAAAACTGTTTTTT. It codes for CASSRRAPGQGVPTNEKLFF.

Here the CDR3 reads CASSQGGVNSGNTIYF. The CDR3 coding sequence is TGTGCCAGCAGCCAGGGTGGGGTAAACTCTGGAAACACCATATATTTT. V is TRBV7-2 and J is TRBJ1-3; D perhaps matches TRBD1 (5 bases). CDR1 and CDR2 from the germline V gene are SGHTA and FQGNSA. The CDR3 length is 16 residues. Between the trimmed V and J ends, which lost 5 bases and 0 bases, there was a span of 14 bases.

V and J are TRBV29-1 and TRBJ1-2; TRBD1 matches 11 bases. The CDR3 loop spans 13 amino acids. Germline CDR1 reads SQVTM; CDR2 reads ANQGSEA. J was trimmed by 8 bases and V by 7 bases; bases with no gene match: 9. In DNA, the CDR3 is TGCAGCGGATACCGAGGACAGGGGGCCGGCTACACCTTC. Translating it yields CSGYRGQGAGYTF.

This rearrangement joins TRBV27 to TRBJ2-1; 7 nucleotides match TRBD1. CDR3 size: 17 residues. J lost 9 bases, V lost 6 bases, and 20 bases had no gene match. The germline gives CDR1 MNHEY, CDR2 SMNVEV (reference sequence). In DNA form, the CDR3 reads TGTGCCAGCAGGAAACCATCGTTAGTAGTCGGGACAGTTGAGCAGTTCTTC. This sequence encodes CASRKPSLVVGTVEQFF.

This clone came up once. The gene calls are TRBV28 and TRBJ2-7; D is perhaps TRBD1 (6 bases). Germline loops: CDR1 MDHEN, CDR2 SYDVKM. The CDR3 consists of 14 residues. Trimming took 5 bases from V and 5 from J, leaving 16 bases between them. The CDR3 sequence is CASSPTTTGDEQYF. CDR3 DNA: TGTGCCAGCAGTCCCACCACGACAGGAGACGAGCAGTACTTC.

V is TRBV28 and J is TRBJ2-3; 7 bases are shared with TRBD2. Germline assignment: CDR1 MDHEN and CDR2 SYDVKM. This CDR3 spans 15 amino acids. V dropped 2 bases and J dropped 2; count of bases not matched to a gene: 4. The CDR3 reads CASSLPAGITDTQYF. CDR3 in DNA: TGTGCCAGCAGTTTACCAGCGGGAATCACAGATACGCAGTATTTT. Filled out from reference TRBV28 and TRBJ2-3, the complete variable domain reads DVKVTQSSRYLVKRTGEKVFLECVQDMDHENMFWYRQDPGLGLRLIYFSYDVKMKEKGDIPEGYSVSREKKERFSLILESASTNQTSMYLCASSLPAGITDTQYFGPGTRLTVL.

V and J are TRBV4-1 and TRBJ2-5; D not certain. In germline, CDR1 is MGHRA, CDR2 YSYEKL. V dropped 1 base and J dropped 5 bases, with 11 bases sitting between them. The CDR3 totals 14 residues. The CDR3 DNA is TGCGCCAGCAGCCAAGTGGCATATTCCGAGACCCAGTACTTC. It encodes CASSQVAYSETQYF.

This chain links TRBV5-6 with TRBJ2-3, with 7 positions matching TRBD2. The CDR3 length is 16 residues. The germline V gene has CDR1 SGHDT and CDR2 YYEEEE. V dropped 0 bases and J dropped 2; count of bases not matched to a gene: 6. The DNA for the CDR3 is TGTGCCAGCAGCTTGGCCCGGGACTACAACACAGATACGCAGTATTTT. It codes for CASSLARDYNTDTQYF.

This chain links TRBV6-1 with TRBJ1-5; D uncertain. The CDR3 extends over 13 amino acids. V was pared by 1 base and J by 5 bases, with 6 bases between. The germline gives CDR1 MNHNS, CDR2 SASEGT. CDR3 nucleotide sequence: TGTGCCAGCAGTGAAGGGCGACATCAGCCCCAGCATTTT. It translates to CASSEGRHQPQHF.

This chain joins TRBV6-1 and TRBJ2-3; D possibly uses TRBD1 or TRBD2 (5 bases each). The CDR3 runs 13 residues. With 5 bases removed from V and 6 bases from J, the gap between germline ends came to 12 bases. Germline V gene sequence: CDR1 MNHNS, CDR2 SASEGT. Here the CDR3 reads CASSSGPPDTQYF. The CDR3 DNA sequence: TGTGCCAGCAGTTCGGGGCCCCCGGATACGCAGTATTTT.

This chain connects TRBV6-6 to TRBJ2-4; no clear D. Trimming stripped 1 base from V and 8 bases from J, with 3 bases between. CDR3 size: 11 residues. Germline assignment: CDR1 MNHNY and CDR2 SVGAGI (reference sequence). The CDR3 protein is CASSYFDIQYF. Here the CDR3 DNA reads TGTGCCAGCAGTTACTTCGACATTCAGTACTTC.

This rearrangement joins TRBV27 to TRBJ1-2; TRBD1 might be the D (6 bases). V was shortened by 5 bases and J by 8 bases, with 21 bases between the two germline ends. The length of the CDR3 is 15 residues. Per germline, CDR1 MNHEY and CDR2 SMNVEV (reference sequence). The CDR3 region has the DNA TGTGCCAGCAGTATTGCGAGGCGGGGGGCGCAGGGCTACACCTTC. It is translated as CASSIARRGAQGYTF.

The genes are TRBV5-1 and TRBJ2-1, with D possibly TRBD2 on 6 matching bases. CDR1 is SGHRS, CDR2 YFSETQ, per germline. The CDR3 contains 20 residues. The germline V and J ends were trimmed by 4 bases and 3 bases, with 29 bases remaining between them. In DNA, the CDR3 is TGCGCCAGCAGCCTGGAGACGGGGGACTCCCGAAGACGCTTCTACAATGAGCAGTTCTTC. Translating gives CASSLETGDSRRRFYNEQFF.

This clone was picked up a small number of times. The chain has TRBV18 and TRBJ2-5, with TRBD2 matching 8 bases. The germline CDR1 and CDR2 sequences are KGHSH and LQKENI. The CDR3 runs to 14 residues. Trimming took 3 bases from V and 3 from J; bases not matched to a gene: 3. The CDR3 nucleotides read TGTGCCAGCTCACCCACGGGGGGGAAAGAGACCCAGTACTTC. This gives the protein CASSPTGGKETQYF.